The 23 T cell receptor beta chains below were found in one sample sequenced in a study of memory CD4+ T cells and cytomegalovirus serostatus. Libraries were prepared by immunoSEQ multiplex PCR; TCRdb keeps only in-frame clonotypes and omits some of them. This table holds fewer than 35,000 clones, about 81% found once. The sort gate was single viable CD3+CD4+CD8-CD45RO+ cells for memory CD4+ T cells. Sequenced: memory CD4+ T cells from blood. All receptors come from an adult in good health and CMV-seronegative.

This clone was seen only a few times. Here the CDR3 DNA reads TGTGCCAGCAGCGCAGGGGGGAGCTCCTACGAGCAGTACTTC. Translation gives CASSAGGSSYEQYF. V and J are TRBV11-3 and TRBJ2-7; maybe TRBD1 (7 bases). Trimming took off 5 bases at V and 0 bases at J, with 11 bases between the two ends. Looked up from germline, CDR1 is SGHNT and CDR2 is YENEEA. The CDR3 has 14 amino acids.

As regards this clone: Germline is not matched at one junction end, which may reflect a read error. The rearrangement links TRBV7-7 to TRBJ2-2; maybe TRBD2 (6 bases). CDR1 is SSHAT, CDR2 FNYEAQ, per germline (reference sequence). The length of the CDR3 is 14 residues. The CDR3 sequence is CASSAGRNTGELFF. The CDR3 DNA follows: TGTGCTAGCAGCGCGGGACGGAACACCGGGGAGCTGTTTTTT. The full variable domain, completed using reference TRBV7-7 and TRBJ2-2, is GAGVSQSPRYKVTKRGQDVTLRCDPISSHATLYWYQQALGQGPEFLTYFNYEAQPDKSGLPSDRFSAERPEGSISTLTIQRTEQRDSAMYRCASSAGRNTGELFFGEGSRLTVL.

CDR3 in DNA: TGTGCCAGCAGCCAAGAAGGGGTCCGGGGGCCGAGCACCGGGGAGCTGTTTTTT. Its translation is CASSQEGVRGPSTGELFF. The J gene is TRBJ2-2, the V gene TRBV4-2; possibly TRBD1 or TRBD2 for D (6 bases each). V gave up 0 bases and J gave up 4 bases, with 18 bases separating them. Germline values: CDR1 LGHNA, CDR2 YNFKEQ. The CDR3 has 18 amino acids.

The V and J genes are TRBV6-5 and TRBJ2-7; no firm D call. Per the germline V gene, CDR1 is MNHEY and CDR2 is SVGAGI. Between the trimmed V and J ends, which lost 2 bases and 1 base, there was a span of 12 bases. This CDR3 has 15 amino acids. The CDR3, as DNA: TGTGCCAGCAGTTACAGGGAAGTTGGTTCCTACGAGCAGTACTTC. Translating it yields CASSYREVGSYEQYF.

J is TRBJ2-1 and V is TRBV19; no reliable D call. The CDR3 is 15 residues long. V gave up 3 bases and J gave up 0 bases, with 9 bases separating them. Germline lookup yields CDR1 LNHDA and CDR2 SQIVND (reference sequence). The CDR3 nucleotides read TGTGCCAGTAGTATTGGTATCGGCTCCTACAATGAGCAGTTCTTC. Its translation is CASSIGIGSYNEQFF.

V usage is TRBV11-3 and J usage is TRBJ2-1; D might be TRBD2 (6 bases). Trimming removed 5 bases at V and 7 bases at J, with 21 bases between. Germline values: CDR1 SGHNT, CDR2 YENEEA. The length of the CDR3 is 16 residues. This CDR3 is CASSLRRAGSRNEQFF. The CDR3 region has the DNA TGTGCCAGCAGCCTCCGCAGGGCGGGGTCGAGGAATGAGCAGTTCTTC.

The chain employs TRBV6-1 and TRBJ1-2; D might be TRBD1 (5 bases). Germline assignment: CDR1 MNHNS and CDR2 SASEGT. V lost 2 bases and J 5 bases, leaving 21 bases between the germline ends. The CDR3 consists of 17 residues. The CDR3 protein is CASSESRTTGAPYGYTF. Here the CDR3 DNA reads TGTGCCAGCAGTGAATCCAGGACAACAGGCGCCCCTTATGGCTACACCTTC.

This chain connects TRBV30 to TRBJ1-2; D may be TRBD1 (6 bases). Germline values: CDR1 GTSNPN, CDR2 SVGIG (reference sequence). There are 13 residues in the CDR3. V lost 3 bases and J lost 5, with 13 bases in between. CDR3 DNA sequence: TGTGCCTGGAGGGTTCAGGGGTCGTATGGCTACACCTTC. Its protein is CAWRVQGSYGYTF. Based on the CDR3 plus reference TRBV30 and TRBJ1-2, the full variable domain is SQTIHQWPATLVQPVGSPLSLECTVEGTSNPNLYWYRQAAGRGLQLLFYSVGIGQISSEVPQNLSASRPQDRQFILSSKKLLLSDSGFYLCAWRVQGSYGYTFGSGTRLTVV.

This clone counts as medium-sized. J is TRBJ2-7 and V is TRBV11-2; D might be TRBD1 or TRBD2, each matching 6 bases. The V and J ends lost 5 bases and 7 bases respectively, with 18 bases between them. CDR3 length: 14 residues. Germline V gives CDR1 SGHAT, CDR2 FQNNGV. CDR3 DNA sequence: TGTGCCAGCAGCCCAATCCCGGGGGCTGGGGAGCAGTACTTC. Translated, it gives CASSPIPGAGEQYF.

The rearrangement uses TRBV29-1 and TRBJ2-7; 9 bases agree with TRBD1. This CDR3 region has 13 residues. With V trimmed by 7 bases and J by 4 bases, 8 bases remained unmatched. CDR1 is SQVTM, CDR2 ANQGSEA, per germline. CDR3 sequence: CSAMGQGGYEQYF. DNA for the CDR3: TGCAGCGCTATGGGACAGGGAGGGTACGAGCAGTACTTC.

CDR3 nucleotide sequence: TGTGCCAGTAGAGATTTACCGGACAGGAGTGGAAACACCATATATTTT. This translates into CASRDLPDRSGNTIYF. The rearrangement joins TRBV19 to TRBJ1-3; 7 bases match TRBD1. This CDR3 spans 16 amino acids. CDR1 and CDR2 from the germline V gene are LNHDA and SQIVND (reference sequence). V lost 6 bases and J lost 3; bases outside the gene matches: 11.

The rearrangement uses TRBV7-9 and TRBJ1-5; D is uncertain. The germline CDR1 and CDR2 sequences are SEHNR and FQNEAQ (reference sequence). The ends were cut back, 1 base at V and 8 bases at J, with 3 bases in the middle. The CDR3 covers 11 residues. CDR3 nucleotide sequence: TGTGCCAGCAGCTTAGAGAAGCCCCAGCATTTT. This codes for CASSLEKPQHF.

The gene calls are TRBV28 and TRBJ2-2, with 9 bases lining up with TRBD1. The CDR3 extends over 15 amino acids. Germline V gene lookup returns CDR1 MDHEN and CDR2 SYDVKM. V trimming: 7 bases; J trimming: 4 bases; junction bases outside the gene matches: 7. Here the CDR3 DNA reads TGTGCCAGCACCAGCGGGGACAGGGTCACCGGGGAGCTGTTTTTT. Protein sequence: CASTSGDRVTGELFF. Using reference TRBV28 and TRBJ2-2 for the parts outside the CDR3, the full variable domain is DVKVTQSSRYLVKRTGEKVFLECVQDMDHENMFWYRQDPGLGLRLIYFSYDVKMKEKGDIPEGYSVSREKKERFSLILESASTNQTSMYLCASTSGDRVTGELFFGEGSRLTVL.

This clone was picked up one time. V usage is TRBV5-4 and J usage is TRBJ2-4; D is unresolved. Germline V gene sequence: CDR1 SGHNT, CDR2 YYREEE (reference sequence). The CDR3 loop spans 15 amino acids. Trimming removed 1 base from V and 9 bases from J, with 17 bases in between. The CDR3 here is CASSLKTDGVGIQYF. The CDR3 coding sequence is TGTGCCAGCAGCTTGAAAACCGATGGGGTTGGCATTCAGTACTTC.

CDR3 loop: CASSSTSGANVLTF. Written as DNA, the CDR3 is TGTGCCAGCAGTTCGACATCTGGGGCCAACGTCCTGACTTTC. The rearrangement links TRBV7-2 to TRBJ2-6; D is unclear. Germline V lookup: CDR1 SGHTA, CDR2 FQGNSA. The CDR3 contains 14 residues. Trimming took off 6 bases at V and 1 base at J, with 7 bases between the two ends.

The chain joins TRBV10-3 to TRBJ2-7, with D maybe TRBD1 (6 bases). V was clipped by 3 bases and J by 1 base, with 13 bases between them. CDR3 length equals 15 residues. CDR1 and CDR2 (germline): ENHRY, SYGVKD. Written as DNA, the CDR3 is TGTGCCATCAGTGAACCCGGGACAATTTCCTACGAGCAGTACTTC. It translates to CAISEPGTISYEQYF.

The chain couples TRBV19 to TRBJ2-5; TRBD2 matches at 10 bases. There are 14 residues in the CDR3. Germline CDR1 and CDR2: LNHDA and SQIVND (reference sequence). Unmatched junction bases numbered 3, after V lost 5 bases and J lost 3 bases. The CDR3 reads CASSPGTSEETQYF. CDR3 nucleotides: TGTGCCAGTAGTCCAGGGACTAGCGAAGAGACCCAGTACTTC.

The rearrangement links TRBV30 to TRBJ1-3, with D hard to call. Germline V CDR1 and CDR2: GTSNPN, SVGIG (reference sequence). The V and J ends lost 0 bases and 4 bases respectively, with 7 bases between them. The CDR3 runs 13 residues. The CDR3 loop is CAWSVKGGNTIYF. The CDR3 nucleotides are TGTGCCTGGAGTGTAAAAGGGGGAAACACCATATATTTT.

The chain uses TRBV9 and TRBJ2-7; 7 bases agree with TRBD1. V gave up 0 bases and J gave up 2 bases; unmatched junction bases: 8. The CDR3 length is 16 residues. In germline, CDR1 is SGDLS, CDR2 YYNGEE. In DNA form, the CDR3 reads TGTGCCAGCAGCGTAGGGGCCGGACAGGCCACCTACGAGCAGTACTTC. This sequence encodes CASSVGAGQATYEQYF. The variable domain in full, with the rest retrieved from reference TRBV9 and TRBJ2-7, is DSGVTQTPKHLITATGQRVTLRCSPRSGDLSVYWYQQSLDQGLQFLIQYYNGEERAKGNILERFSAQQFPDLHSELNLSSLELGDSALYFCASSVGAGQATYEQYFGPGTRLTVT.

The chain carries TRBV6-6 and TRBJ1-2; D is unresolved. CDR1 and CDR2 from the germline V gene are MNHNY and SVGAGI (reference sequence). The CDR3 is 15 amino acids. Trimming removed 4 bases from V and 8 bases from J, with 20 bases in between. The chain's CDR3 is CASSSPGRDLWGYTF. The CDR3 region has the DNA TGTGCCAGCAGTTCCCCGGGTAGGGATTTATGGGGCTACACCTTC.

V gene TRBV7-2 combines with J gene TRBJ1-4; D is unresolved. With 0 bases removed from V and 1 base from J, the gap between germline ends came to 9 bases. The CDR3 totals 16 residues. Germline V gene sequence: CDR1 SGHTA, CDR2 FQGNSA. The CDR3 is CASSLAFVRTNEKLFF. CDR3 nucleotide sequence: TGTGCCAGCAGCTTAGCTTTTGTCAGAACTAATGAAAAACTGTTTTTT. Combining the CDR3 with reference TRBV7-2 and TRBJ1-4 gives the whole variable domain GAGVSQSPSNKVTEKGKDVELRCDPISGHTALYWYRQSLGQGLEFLIYFQGNSAPDKSGLPSDRFSAERTGGSVSTLTIQRTQQEDSAVYLCASSLAFVRTNEKLFFGSGTQLSVL.

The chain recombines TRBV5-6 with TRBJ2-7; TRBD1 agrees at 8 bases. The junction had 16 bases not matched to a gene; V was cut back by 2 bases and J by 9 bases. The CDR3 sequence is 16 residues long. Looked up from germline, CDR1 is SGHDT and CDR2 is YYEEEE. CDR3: CASSLRFGGQGAPQYF. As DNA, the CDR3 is TGTGCCAGCAGCTTAAGGTTTGGAGGACAGGGAGCCCCGCAGTACTTC.

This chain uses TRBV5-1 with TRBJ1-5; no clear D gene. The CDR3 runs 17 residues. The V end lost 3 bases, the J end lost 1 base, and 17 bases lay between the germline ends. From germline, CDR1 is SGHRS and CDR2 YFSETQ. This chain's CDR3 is CASSSTPPYRSNQPQHF. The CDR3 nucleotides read TGCGCCAGCAGCTCTACCCCACCCTATAGAAGCAATCAGCCCCAGCATTTT. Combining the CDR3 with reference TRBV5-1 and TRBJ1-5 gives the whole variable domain KAGVTQTPRYLIKTRGQQVTLSCSPISGHRSVSWYQQTPGQGLQFLFEYFSETQRNKGNFPGRFSGRQFSNSRSEMNVSTLELGDSALYLCASSSTPPYRSNQPQHFGDGTRLSIL.